Following are 13 T cell receptor beta chains from one sample sequenced in a study of blood T cell repertoires in COVID-19. Some clones are missing from TCRdb's copy, which holds only in-frame ones; the method was immunoSEQ multiplex PCR. The sample consists of a few hundred thousand clones, roughly nine tenths of them appearing once. Sequenced input: PBMCs or T cells enriched from blood (not recorded which). The source is a man younger than 30 who had recovered from COVID-19.

This clone was observed a single time. The chain recombines TRBV10-3 with TRBJ1-3; maybe TRBD1 (5 bases). This CDR3 has 19 residues. CDR1 is ENHRY and CDR2 is SYGVKD in the germline V gene. Deletions cut 0 bases from V and 6 bases from J, with 24 bases between. CDR3 sequence: CAISESPQGGSDHENTIYF. For the CDR3, the DNA is TGTGCCATCAGTGAGTCGCCGCAGGGTGGATCCGATCATGAAAACACCATATATTTT.

The chain recombines TRBV7-2 with TRBJ2-1, with 14 bases fitting TRBD2. The CDR3 is 16 amino acids. CDR1 and CDR2 (germline): SGHTA, FQGNSA. V dropped 4 bases and J dropped 9; count of bases not matched to a gene: 8. CDR3 residues: CASSYAGTSGSSEQFF. The CDR3 DNA is TGTGCCAGCAGCTATGCCGGGACTAGCGGGAGCAGTGAGCAGTTCTTC.

The chain carries TRBV14 and TRBJ1-1, with 9 bases identical to TRBD1. The CDR3 covers 14 residues. Germline V gene sequence: CDR1 SGHDN, CDR2 FVKESK. The V gene end was trimmed by 5 bases and the J gene end by 4 bases; junction bases not matched to a gene: 5. The CDR3 region is CASSYAGQGTEAFF. CDR3 nucleotide sequence: TGTGCCAGCAGCTATGCGGGACAGGGCACTGAAGCTTTCTTT. Drawing the rest from reference TRBV14 and TRBJ1-1, the complete variable domain is EAGVTQFPSHSVIEKGQTVTLRCDPISGHDNLYWYRRVMGKEIKFLLHFVKESKQDESGMPNNRFLAERTGGTYSTLKVQPAELEDSGVYFCASSYAGQGTEAFFGQGTRLTVV.

The chain joins TRBV19 to TRBJ2-5; D perhaps matches TRBD1 (6 bases). This CDR3 region has 13 residues. Between the trimmed V and J ends, which lost 7 bases and 5 bases, there was a span of 14 bases. Germline values: CDR1 LNHDA, CDR2 SQIVND (reference sequence). CDR3 bases: TGTGCCAGTACTACACAGGGACGGGAGACCCAGTACTTC. Protein sequence: CASTTQGRETQYF.

The J gene is TRBJ2-1, the V gene TRBV12-3 or TRBV12-4, with 8 bases identical to TRBD2. This CDR3 is 13 amino acids long. J was trimmed by 10 bases and V by 5 bases; bases with no gene match: 7. This chain's CDR3 is CASSLSGVREQFF. Written as DNA, the CDR3 is TGTGCCAGCAGTCTTAGCGGGGTGAGGGAGCAGTTCTTC.

The gene calls are TRBV18 and TRBJ2-2; maybe TRBD2 (6 bases). Looked up from germline, CDR1 is KGHSH and CDR2 is LQKENI. This CDR3 has 17 amino acids. The V and J ends lost 3 bases and 2 bases respectively, with 16 bases between them. The CDR3 protein is CASSPFGVADNTGELFF. Written as DNA, the CDR3 is TGTGCCAGCTCACCCTTTGGGGTAGCGGATAACACCGGGGAGCTGTTTTTT.

V and J are TRBV2 and TRBJ1-5; perhaps TRBD1 as D (6 bases). CDR1 and CDR2 (germline): SNHLY, FYNNEI. The V and J ends lost 6 bases and 1 base respectively, with 13 bases between them. The CDR3 is made up of 15 amino acids. The CDR3 sequence: CASRAAGTSNQPQHF. CDR3 coding DNA: TGTGCCAGCAGGGCAGCGGGGACAAGCAATCAGCCCCAGCATTTT.

The gene calls are TRBV28 and TRBJ2-1; no firm D call. Looked up from germline, CDR1 is MDHEN and CDR2 is SYDVKM. V lost 6 bases, J lost 10 bases, and 13 bases lay in between. The length of the CDR3 is 12 residues. The CDR3 nucleotides are TGTGCCAGCAGCCTTGATATGGGCGAGCAGTTCTTC. Amino acids: CASSLDMGEQFF.

The chain links TRBV10-3 to TRBJ1-1; tentative D call: TRBD1 (6 bases). CDR3 size: 14 residues. Germline CDR1 ENHRY, CDR2 SYGVKD. Trimming stripped 5 bases from V and 3 bases from J, with 13 bases between. The CDR3 loop reads CAISTGTRDTEAFF. CDR3 DNA: TGTGCCATCAGTACAGGGACCCGGGACACTGAAGCTTTCTTT.

The chain is built from TRBV10-3 and TRBJ2-1; 12 bases map to TRBD1. J was trimmed by 7 bases and V by 4 bases; bases with no gene match: 5. The CDR3 sequence is 15 residues long. Germline CDR1 reads ENHRY; CDR2 reads SYGVKD. CDR3 bases: TGTGCCATCAGTGGACCGGGACAGGGGGCAAATGAGCAGTTCTTC. The encoded protein is CAISGPGQGANEQFF.

This clone has a single count. CDR3 in amino acids: CAISILPGTRDNEQFF. The CDR3 coding sequence is TGTGCCATCAGCATTTTACCCGGGACTAGGGACAATGAGCAGTTCTTC. The V call is TRBV10-3, the J call TRBJ2-1, with 8 bases lining up with TRBD2. This CDR3 contains 16 residues. V shed 6 bases and J 5 bases; nucleotides not matched to a gene: 12. The V gene's germline CDR1 is ENHRY and CDR2 SYGVKD.

V and J are TRBV5-8 and TRBJ1-6; the D is unclear. Germline assignment: CDR1 SGHTS and CDR2 YDEGEE. This CDR3 has 13 amino acids. The ends were cut back, 6 bases at V and 5 bases at J, with 9 bases in the middle. CDR3 amino acids: CASTEPNNSPLHF. CDR3 in DNA: TGTGCCAGCACGGAGCCGAATAATTCACCCCTCCACTTT.

This chain links TRBV4-2 with TRBJ2-2; 8 bases are a match to TRBD2. This CDR3 comprises 14 residues. Germline CDR1 LGHNA, CDR2 YNFKEQ. V was clipped by 1 base and J by 6 bases; unmatched bases: 1. CDR3 region: CASSQAGGAGELFF. CDR3 coding DNA: TGTGCCAGCAGCCAAGCCGGGGGGGCCGGGGAGCTGTTTTTT.